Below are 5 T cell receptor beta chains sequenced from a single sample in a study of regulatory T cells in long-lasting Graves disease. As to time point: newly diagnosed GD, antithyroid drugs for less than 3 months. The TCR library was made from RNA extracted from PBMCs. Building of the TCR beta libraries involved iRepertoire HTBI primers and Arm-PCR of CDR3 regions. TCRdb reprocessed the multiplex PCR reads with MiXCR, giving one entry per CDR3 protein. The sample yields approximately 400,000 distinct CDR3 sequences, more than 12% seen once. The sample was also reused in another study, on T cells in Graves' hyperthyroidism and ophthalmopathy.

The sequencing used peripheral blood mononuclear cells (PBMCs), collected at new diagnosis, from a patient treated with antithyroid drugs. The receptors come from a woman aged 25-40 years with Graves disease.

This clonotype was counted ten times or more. The CDR3 loop is CASSLSSLASGPYNEQFF. For the CDR3, the DNA is TGTGCCAGCAGTTTATCTTCCCTGGCTAGCGGCCCTTACAATGAGCAGTTCTTC. The chain carries TRBV27 and TRBJ2-1; 7 bases are shared with TRBD2. Trimming removed 0 bases from V and 4 bases from J; junction bases left unmatched: 12. Germline V gene sequence: CDR1 MNHEY, CDR2 SMNVEV (reference sequence). The CDR3 has 18 amino acids.

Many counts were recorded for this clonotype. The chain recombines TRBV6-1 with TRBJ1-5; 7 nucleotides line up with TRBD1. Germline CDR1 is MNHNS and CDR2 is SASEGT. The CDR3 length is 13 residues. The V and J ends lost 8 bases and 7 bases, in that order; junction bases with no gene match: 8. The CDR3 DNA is TGTGCCAGCCAGACAGGGCCAGGACAGCCCCAGCATTTT. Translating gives CASQTGPGQPQHF.

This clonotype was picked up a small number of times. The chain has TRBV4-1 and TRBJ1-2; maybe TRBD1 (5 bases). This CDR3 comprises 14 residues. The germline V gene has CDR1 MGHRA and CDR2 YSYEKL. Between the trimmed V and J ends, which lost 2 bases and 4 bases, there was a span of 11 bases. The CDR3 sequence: CASSQLRDGYGYTF. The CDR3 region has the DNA TGCGCCAGCAGCCAACTCCGGGACGGCTATGGCTACACCTTC.

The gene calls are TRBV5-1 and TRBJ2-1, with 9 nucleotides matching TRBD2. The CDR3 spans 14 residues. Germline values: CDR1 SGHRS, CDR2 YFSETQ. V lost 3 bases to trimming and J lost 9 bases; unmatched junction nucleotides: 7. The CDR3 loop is CASSSRGGRVEQFF. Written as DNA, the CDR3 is TGCGCCAGCAGCTCCAGGGGCGGGAGGGTTGAGCAGTTCTTC.

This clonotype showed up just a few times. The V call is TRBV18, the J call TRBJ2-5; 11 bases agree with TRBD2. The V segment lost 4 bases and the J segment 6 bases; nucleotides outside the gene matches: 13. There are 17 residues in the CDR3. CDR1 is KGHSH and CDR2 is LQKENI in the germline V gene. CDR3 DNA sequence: TGTGCCAGCTCACTTAGCGGGAGGGCCGGAAATTGGAAGACCCAGTACTTC. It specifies CASSLSGRAGNWKTQYF.